This T cell receptor (beta chain) was recovered during a study of shared clonotypes between healthy human individuals. Some clones are missing from TCRdb's copy, which holds only in-frame ones; the method was immunoSEQ multiplex PCR. The profile shows approximately 2.3 million clones, approximately 95% of them singletons. This receptor was taken from a man aged 18 to 35 in good health. Some clones in this sample may be carry-over from other donors' samples. The sequencing input was naive CD4+ T cells from PBMCs. Described subset: CD45RA+ positively selected.

CDR3 sequence reads: CASSFDNEQFF. DNA for the CDR3: TGTGCCAGCAGCTTTGACAATGAGCAGTTCTTC. The chain employs TRBV2 and TRBJ2-1; the D is unclear. With 6 bases removed from V and 5 bases from J, the gap between germline ends came to 5 bases. Per germline, CDR1 SNHLY and CDR2 FYNNEI. The CDR3 extends over 11 amino acids.